Given below is one TCR beta chain in context. The antigen is not known. Approximately 10^5 TCR templates underwent assay in every sample. Generated by immunoSEQ multiplex PCR, the TCRdb table keeps only in-frame clones and is missing some. The data contain about 120,000 clones, roughly 94% of them singletons. CDR1 and CDR2 from the germline V gene are MNHEY and SMNVEV (reference sequence). V lost 4 bases, J lost 2 bases, and 12 bases lay in between. The CDR3 runs to 14 residues. This entry comes from a study of siplizumab effects on memory and regulatory T cells. Study observations and caveats: A minor share of alloreactive clones matched unstimulated subsets. Apparently more diverse than memory cells, naive T cells also seemed major alloresponse contributors. Proliferating clones, CD4+ or CD8+, lacked an assignable naive or memory phenotype in roughly 80-97% of cases.

The TCR was taken from a human donor in good health. The chain employs TRBV27 and TRBJ2-7; D gene ambiguous. Sample: non-Treg CD4+ T cells sorted from blood. CDR3 coding DNA: TGTGCCAGCAGTTCTCAAGGGAATGCCTACGAGCAGTACTTC. Translation: CASSSQGNAYEQYF.